This entry concerns a single T cell receptor (beta chain). Antigen unknown. In germline, CDR1 is SGDLS, CDR2 YYNGEE. The CDR3 spans 14 residues. V lost 1 base and J lost 7, with 11 bases in between. This sample is drawn from a study of T cells in localized non-small cell lung cancer. This table comes from immunoSEQ multiplex PCR, and its TCRdb copy is limited to in-frame clones, with some not included. The table lists 70,000 to 80,000 clones, around 90% of them singletons. Findings and caveats of the study: Higher blood T cell density went with longer overall survival. Adjacent lung had a median roughly 61 of the 100 largest tumor clones. The tumor had only one region sequenced, so heterogeneity remains possible. Tumor showed lower T cell clonality than uninvolved adjacent lung, where it was highest.

Sequences were derived from peripheral blood, sampled before any cancer treatment. The J gene is TRBJ2-2, the V gene TRBV9; no firm D call. The clonotype was recovered from a woman between 40 and 69 years old with stage I squamous cell lung carcinoma. The CDR3 region has the DNA TGTGCCAGCAGCGTACGCACGGAAGGCGGGGAGCTGTTTTTT. It yields the protein CASSVRTEGGELFF. Complete variable domain (other parts from reference TRBV9 and TRBJ2-2): DSGVTQTPKHLITATGQRVTLRCSPRSGDLSVYWYQQSLDQGLQFLIQYYNGEERAKGNILERFSAQQFPDLHSELNLSSLELGDSALYFCASSVRTEGGELFFGEGSRLTVL.